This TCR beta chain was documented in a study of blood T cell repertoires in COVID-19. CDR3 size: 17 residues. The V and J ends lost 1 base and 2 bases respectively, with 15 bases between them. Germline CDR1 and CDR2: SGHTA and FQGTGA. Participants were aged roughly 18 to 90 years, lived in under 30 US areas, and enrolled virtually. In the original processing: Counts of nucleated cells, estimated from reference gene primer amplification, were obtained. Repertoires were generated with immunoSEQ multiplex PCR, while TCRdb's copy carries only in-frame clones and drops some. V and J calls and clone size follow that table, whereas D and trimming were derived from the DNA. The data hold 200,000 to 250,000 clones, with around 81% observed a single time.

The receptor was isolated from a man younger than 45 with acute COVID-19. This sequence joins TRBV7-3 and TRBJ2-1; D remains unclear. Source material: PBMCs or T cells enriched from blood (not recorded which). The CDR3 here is CASSLKASPGAYNEQFF. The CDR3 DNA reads TGTGCCAGCAGCTTAAAGGCCTCCCCAGGTGCCTACAATGAGCAGTTCTTC.